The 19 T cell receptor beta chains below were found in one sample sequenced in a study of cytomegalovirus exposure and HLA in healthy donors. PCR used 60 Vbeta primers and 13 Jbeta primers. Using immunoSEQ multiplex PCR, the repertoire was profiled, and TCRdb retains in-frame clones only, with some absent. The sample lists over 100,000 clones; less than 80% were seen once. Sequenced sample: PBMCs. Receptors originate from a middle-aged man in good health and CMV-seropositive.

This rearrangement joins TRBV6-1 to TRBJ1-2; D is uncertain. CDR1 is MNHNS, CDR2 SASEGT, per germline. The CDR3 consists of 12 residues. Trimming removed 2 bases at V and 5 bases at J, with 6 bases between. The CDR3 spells CASSELQYGYTF. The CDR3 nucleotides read TGTGCCAGCAGTGAATTACAGTATGGCTACACCTTC.

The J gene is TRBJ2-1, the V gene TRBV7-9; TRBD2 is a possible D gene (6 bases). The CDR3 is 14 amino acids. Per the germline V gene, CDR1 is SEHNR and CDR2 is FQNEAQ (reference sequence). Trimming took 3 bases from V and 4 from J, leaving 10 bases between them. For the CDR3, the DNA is TGTGCCAGCAGCTTTGGGGGAGGATACAATGAGCAGTTCTTC. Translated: CASSFGGGYNEQFF.

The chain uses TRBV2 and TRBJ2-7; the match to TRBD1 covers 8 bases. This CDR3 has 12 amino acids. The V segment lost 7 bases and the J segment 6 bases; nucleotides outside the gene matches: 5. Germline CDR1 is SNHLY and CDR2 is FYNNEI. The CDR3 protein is CASTVQGGEQYF. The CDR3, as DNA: TGTGCCAGCACAGTACAGGGGGGCGAGCAGTACTTC.

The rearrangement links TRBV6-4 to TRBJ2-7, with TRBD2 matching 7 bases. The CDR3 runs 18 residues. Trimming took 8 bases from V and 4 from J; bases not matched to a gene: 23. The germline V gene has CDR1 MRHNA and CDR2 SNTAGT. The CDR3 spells CASLIYLRDMGGGYEQYF. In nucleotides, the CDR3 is TGTGCCAGCTTAATTTATCTCAGGGATATGGGGGGGGGTTACGAGCAGTACTTC.

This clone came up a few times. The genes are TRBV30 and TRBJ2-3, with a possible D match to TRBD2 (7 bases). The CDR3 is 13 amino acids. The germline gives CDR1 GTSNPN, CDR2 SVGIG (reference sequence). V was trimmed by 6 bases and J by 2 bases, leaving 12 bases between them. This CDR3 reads CACLGGATDTQYF. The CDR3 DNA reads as TGTGCCTGTCTAGGGGGGGCCACAGATACGCAGTATTTT. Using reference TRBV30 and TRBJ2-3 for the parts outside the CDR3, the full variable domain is SQTIHQWPATLVQPVGSPLSLECTVEGTSNPNLYWYRQAAGRGLQLLFYSVGIGQISSEVPQNLSASRPQDRQFILSSKKLLLSDSGFYLCACLGGATDTQYFGPGTRLTVL.

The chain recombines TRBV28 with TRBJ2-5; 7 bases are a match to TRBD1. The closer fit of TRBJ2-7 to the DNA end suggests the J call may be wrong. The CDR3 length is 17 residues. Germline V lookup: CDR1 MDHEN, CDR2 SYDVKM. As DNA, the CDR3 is TGTGCCAGCAGTTTTACAGGGGTAGAAGTGTGGCGCTACGAGCAGTACTTC. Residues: CASSFTGVEVWRYEQYF.

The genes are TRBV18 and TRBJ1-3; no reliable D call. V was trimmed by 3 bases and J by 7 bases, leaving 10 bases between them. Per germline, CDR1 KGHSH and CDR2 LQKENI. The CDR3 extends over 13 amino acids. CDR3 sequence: CASSPSRENTIYF. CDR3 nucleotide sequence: TGTGCCAGCTCACCGTCTCGAGAGAACACCATATATTTT.

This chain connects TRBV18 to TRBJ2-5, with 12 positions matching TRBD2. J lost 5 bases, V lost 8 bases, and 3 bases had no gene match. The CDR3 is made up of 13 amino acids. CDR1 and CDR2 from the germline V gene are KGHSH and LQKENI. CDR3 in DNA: TGTGCCAGCCGAGGACTAGCGGGGGAGACCCAGTACTTC. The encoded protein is CASRGLAGETQYF.

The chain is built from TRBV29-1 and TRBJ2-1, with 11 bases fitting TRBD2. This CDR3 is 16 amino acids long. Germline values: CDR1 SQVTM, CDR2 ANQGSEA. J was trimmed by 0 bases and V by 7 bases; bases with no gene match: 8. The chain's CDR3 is CSAAASGRSSYNEQFF. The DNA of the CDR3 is TGCAGCGCTGCAGCTAGCGGGAGGAGCTCCTACAATGAGCAGTTCTTC.

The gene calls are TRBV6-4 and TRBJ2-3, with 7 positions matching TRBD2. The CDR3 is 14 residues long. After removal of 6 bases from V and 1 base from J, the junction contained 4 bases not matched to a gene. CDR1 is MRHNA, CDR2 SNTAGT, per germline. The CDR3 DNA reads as TGTGCCAGCAGGCCGGGACTACGCACAGATACGCAGTATTTT. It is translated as CASRPGLRTDTQYF.

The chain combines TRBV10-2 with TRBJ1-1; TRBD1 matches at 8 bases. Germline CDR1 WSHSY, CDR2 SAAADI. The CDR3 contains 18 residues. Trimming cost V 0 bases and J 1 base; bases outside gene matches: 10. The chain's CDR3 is CASSESAYGTGWNTEAFF. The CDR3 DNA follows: TGCGCCAGCAGTGAGTCTGCATACGGGACAGGTTGGAACACTGAAGCTTTCTTT.

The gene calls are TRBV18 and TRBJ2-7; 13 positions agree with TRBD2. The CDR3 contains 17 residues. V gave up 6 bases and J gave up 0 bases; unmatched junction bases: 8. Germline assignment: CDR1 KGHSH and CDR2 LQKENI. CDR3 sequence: CASSQGTSGAISYEQYF. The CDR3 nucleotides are TGTGCCAGCTCCCAAGGGACTAGCGGGGCGATCTCCTACGAGCAGTACTTC.

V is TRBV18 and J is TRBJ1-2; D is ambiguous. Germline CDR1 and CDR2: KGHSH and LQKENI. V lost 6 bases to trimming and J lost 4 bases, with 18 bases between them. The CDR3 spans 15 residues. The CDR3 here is CASSSYPGDPYGYTF. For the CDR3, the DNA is TGTGCCAGCTCGTCATACCCCGGGGATCCCTATGGCTACACCTTC.

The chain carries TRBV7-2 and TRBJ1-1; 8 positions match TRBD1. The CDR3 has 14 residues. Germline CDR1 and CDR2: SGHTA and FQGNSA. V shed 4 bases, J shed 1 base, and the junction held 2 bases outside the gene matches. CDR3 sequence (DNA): TGTGCCAGCAGCTCAGGGGGCGCGAACACTGAAGCTTTCTTT. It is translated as CASSSGGANTEAFF.

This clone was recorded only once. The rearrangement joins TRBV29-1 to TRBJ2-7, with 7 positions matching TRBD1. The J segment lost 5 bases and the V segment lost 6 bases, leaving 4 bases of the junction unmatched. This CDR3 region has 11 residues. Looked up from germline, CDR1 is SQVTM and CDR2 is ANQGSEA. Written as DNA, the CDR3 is TGCAGCGTCAGACAGGGAGACGAGCAGTACTTC. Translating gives CSVRQGDEQYF.

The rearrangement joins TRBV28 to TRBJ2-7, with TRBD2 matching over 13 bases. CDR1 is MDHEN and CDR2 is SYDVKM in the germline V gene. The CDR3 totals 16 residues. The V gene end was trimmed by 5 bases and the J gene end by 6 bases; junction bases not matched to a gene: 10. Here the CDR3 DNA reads TGTGCCAGCAGTCTATCCCAGACTAGCGGGAGGCGCGAGCAGTACTTC. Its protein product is CASSLSQTSGRREQYF. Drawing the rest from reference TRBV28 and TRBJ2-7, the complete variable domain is DVKVTQSSRYLVKRTGEKVFLECVQDMDHENMFWYRQDPGLGLRLIYFSYDVKMKEKGDIPEGYSVSREKKERFSLILESASTNQTSMYLCASSLSQTSGRREQYFGPGTRLTVT.

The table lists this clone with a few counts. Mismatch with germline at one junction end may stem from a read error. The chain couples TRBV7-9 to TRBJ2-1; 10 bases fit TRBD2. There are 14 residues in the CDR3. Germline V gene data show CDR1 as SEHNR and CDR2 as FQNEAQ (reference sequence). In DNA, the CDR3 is TGTGCCAGCACCTTAGCGGGAGGTTACAATGAGCAGTTCTTC. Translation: CASTLAGGYNEQFF.

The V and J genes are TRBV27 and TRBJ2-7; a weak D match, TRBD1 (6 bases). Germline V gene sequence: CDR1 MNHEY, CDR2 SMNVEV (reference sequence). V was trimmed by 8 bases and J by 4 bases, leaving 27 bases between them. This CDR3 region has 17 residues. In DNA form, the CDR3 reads TGTGCCAGCCAAAAGGAACTCGGGACATCGAGGGCATACGAGCAGTACTTC. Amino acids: CASQKELGTSRAYEQYF.

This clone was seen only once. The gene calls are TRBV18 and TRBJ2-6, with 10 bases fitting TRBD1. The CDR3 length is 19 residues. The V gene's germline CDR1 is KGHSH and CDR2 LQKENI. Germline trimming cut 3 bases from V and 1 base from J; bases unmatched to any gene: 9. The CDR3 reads CASSPLGTGVKSGANVLTF. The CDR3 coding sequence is TGTGCCAGCTCACCGCTAGGGACAGGGGTGAAATCTGGGGCCAACGTCCTGACTTTC.